These T cell receptor beta chains were read from a single sample in a study of response to subunit inactivated influenza vaccine. Using its own MiXCR run on the RT-PCR reads, TCRdb lists one record per CDR3 protein. Of 860,000 or so distinct CDR3 sequences detected, roughly 20% appear once; the ten largest clones hold around 9.6%. Sample: PBMCs from blood, taken about 5 days after vaccination. Source of these receptors: a man aged 50 or older who received an inactivated influenza vaccine. CDR3s include the opening cysteine and the closing phenylalanine or tryptophan.

TRBJ2-7,TRBV21-1,CTSSKGRDNYSYEQYF
TRBJ2-1,TRBV5-1,CASSRFFPRSVLLGTHNEQFF
TRBJ2-3,TRBV12-3/TRBV12-4,CASSQGQGTWDTQYF
TRBJ2-4,TRBV20-1,CSARAPSGRAKLAKNIQYF
TRBJ2-1,TRBV7-9,CASSLASLAGVFEQFF
TRBJ2-7,TRBV3-1,CASSGKDYEQYF
TRBJ1-1,TRBV6-1,CASSDQQATEAFF
TRBJ1-5,TRBV20-1,CSASGTENQPQHF
TRBJ2-1,TRBV5-6,CASSTGHLGNNEQFF
TRBJ2-7,TRBV11-2,CASSAASGGFYEQYF